One T cell receptor (beta chain) is described in this entry. The antigen is not known. The sample belongs to a study of identical twins. After template switching added a universal primer site, the resulting cDNA carried unique molecular identifiers. Each CDR3 protein is one row after TCRdb ran MiXCR on the 5' RACE reads. Of 460,000 or so distinct CDR3 sequences in the sample, 13% to 15% are singletons; the top ten hold 0.52%. Findings of the study overall: Insertions were fewer in abundant cord blood beta clonotypes, whereas memory repertoires showed none of this pattern.

Germline V gene sequence: CDR1 SQVTM, CDR2 ANQGSEA. This CDR3 comprises 12 residues. Trimming removed 0 bases at V and 12 bases at J, with 12 bases between. The sample was also linked to a second study, of yellow fever vaccine responses in identical twins. That publication notes: Twin vaccine T cell responses reportedly seemed partly convergent, partly personalized.

This chain joins TRBV29-1 and TRBJ2-1; a possible D gene is TRBD1 (6 bases). The sequencing input was CD4+ T cells sorted from blood. The receptor's source is a young woman in good health. The chain's CDR3 is CSVEDVQGPQFF. CDR3 coding DNA: TGCAGCGTTGAAGATGTACAGGGCCCGCAGTTCTTC.